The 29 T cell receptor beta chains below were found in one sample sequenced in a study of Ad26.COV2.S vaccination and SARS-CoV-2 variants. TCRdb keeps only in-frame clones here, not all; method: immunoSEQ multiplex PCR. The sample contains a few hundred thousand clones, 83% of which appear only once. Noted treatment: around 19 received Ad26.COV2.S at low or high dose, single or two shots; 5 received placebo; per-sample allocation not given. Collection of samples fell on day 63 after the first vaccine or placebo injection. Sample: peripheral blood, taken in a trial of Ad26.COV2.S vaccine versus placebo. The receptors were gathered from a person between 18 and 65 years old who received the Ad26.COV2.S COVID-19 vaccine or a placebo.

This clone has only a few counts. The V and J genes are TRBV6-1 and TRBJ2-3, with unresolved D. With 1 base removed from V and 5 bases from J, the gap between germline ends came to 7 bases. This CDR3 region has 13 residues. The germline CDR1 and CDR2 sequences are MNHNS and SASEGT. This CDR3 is CASSEGLGDTQYF. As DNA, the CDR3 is TGTGCCAGCAGTGAAGGGCTGGGAGATACGCAGTATTTT.

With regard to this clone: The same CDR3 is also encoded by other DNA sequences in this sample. Written as DNA, the CDR3 is TGTGCCAGCTCACCCTCGGTCTACAATGAGCAGTTCTTC. It encodes CASSPSVYNEQFF. The gene calls are TRBV18 and TRBJ2-1; no clear D gene. Trimming pared 3 bases from V and 3 bases from J, leaving 6 bases between. CDR3 length equals 13 residues. Germline CDR1 is KGHSH and CDR2 is LQKENI.

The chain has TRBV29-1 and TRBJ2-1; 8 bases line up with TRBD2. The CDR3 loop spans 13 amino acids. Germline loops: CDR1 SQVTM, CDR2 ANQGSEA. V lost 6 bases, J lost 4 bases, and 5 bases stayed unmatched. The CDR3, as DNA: TGCAGCGTATCGGGGGGGCCGTACAATGAGCAGTTCTTC. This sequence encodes CSVSGGPYNEQFF.

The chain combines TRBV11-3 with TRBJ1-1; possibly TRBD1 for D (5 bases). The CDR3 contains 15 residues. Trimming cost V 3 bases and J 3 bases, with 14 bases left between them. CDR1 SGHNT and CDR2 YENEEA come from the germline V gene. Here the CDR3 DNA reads TGTGCCAGCAGCTTCCGGGGGTTCGGGGACACTGAAGCTTTCTTT. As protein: CASSFRGFGDTEAFF.

CDR3: CASSDSDRGEKLFF. The DNA of the CDR3 is TGTGCCAGCAGTGATAGTGACAGAGGAGAAAAACTGTTTTTT. The chain has TRBV2 and TRBJ1-4, with a tentative D call TRBD1 (5 bases). Germline V CDR1 and CDR2: SNHLY, FYNNEI. V lost 3 bases and J 8 bases, leaving 13 bases between the germline ends. The CDR3 is made up of 14 amino acids. The full variable domain, rest sourced from reference TRBV2 and TRBJ1-4, is EPEVTQTPSHQVTQMGQEVILRCVPISNHLYFYWYRQILGQKVEFLVSFYNNEISEKSEIFDDQFSVERPDGSNFTLKIRSTKLEDSAMYFCASSDSDRGEKLFFGSGTQLSVL.

The CDR3 region has the DNA TGTGCCAGCATTGAATACGAGCAGTACTTC. Its protein is CASIEYEQYF. J is TRBJ2-7 and V is TRBV21-1. TRBV21-1 is a recognized pseudogene. The CDR3 is 10 amino acids.

CDR3: CASSLLAGFANEQFF. CDR3 coding DNA: TGTGCCAGCAGCTTACTAGCGGGATTCGCCAATGAGCAGTTCTTC. This chain uses TRBV7-2 with TRBJ2-1, with 9 positions matching TRBD2. The CDR3 totals 15 residues. Trimming cost V 2 bases and J 6 bases; bases outside gene matches: 5. In germline, CDR1 is SGHTA, CDR2 FQGNSA.

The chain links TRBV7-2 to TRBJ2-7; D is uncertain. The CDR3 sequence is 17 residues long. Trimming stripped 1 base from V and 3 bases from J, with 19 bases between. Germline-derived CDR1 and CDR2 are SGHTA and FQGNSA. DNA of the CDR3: TGTGCCAGCAGCTTAGACCCGTTTATATTGCAAAACTACGAGCAGTACTTC. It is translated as CASSLDPFILQNYEQYF.

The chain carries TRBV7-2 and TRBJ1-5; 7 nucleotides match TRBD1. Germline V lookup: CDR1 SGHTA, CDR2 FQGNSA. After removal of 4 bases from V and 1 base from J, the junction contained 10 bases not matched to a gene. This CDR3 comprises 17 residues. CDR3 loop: CASSSTYRQGSNQPQHF. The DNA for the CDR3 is TGTGCCAGCAGCTCTACCTACAGACAGGGCAGCAATCAGCCCCAGCATTTT.

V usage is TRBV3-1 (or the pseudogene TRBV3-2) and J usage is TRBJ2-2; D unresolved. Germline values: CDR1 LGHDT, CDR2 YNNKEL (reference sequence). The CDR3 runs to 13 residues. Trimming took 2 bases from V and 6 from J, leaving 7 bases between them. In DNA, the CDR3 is TGTGCCAGCAGCCAACTTGGGGCCGGGGAGCTGTTTTTT. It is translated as CASSQLGAGELFF.

The CDR3 coding sequence is TGCGCCAGCAGCCGGACTAGCGGGGGTCACAATGAGCAGTTCTTC. It encodes CASSRTSGGHNEQFF. This rearrangement joins TRBV5-1 to TRBJ2-1; the match to TRBD2 covers 13 bases. CDR1 and CDR2 from the germline V gene are SGHRS and YFSETQ. The CDR3 has 15 residues. V lost 4 bases, J lost 5 bases, and 3 bases stayed unmatched.

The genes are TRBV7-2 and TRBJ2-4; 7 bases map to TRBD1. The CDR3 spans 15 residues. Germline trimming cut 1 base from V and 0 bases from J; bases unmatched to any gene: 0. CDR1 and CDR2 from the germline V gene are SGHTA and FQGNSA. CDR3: CASSLDRGAKNIQYF. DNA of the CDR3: TGTGCCAGCAGCTTAGACAGGGGAGCCAAAAACATTCAGTACTTC.

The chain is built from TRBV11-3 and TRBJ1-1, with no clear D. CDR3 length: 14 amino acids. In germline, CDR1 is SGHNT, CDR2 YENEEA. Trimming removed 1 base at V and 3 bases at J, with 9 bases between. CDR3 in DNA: TGTGCCAGCAGCTTAGCCGGGCGGGACACTGAAGCTTTCTTT. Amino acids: CASSLAGRDTEAFF. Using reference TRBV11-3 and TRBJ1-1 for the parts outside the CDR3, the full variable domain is EAGVVQSPRYKIIEKKQPVAFWCNPISGHNTLYWYLQNLGQGPELLIRYENEEAVDDSQLPKDRFSAERLKGVDSTLKIQPAELGDSAVYLCASSLAGRDTEAFFGQGTRLTVV.

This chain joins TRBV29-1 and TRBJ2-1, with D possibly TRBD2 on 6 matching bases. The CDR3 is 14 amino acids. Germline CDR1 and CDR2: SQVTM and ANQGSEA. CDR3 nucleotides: TGCAGTGCCCCCGGGGGAGGCTCCTACAATGAGCAGTTCTTC. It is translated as CSAPGGGSYNEQFF.

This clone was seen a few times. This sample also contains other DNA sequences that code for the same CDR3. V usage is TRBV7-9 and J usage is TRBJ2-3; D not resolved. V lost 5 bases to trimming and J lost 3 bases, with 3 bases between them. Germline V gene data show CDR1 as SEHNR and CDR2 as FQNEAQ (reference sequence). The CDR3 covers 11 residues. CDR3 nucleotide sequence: TGTGCCAGCAGCCTGACAGATACGCAGTATTTT. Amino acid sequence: CASSLTDTQYF.

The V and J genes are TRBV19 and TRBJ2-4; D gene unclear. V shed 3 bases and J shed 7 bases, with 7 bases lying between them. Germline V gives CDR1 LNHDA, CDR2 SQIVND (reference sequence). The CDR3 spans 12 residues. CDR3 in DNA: TGTGCCAGTAGTATCGACCTGAACATTCAGTACTTC. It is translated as CASSIDLNIQYF.

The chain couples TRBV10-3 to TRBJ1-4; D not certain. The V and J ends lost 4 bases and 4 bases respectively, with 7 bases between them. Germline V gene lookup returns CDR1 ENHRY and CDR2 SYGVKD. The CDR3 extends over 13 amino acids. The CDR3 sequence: CAISVLLNEKLFF. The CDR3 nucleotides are TGTGCCATCAGTGTGCTACTTAATGAAAAACTGTTTTTT.

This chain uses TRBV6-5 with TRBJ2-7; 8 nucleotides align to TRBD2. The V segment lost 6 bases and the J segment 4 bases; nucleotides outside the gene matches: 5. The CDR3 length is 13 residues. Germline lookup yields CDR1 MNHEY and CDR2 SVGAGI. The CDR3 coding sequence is TGTGCCAGCAGAAAGGGCGGGAGGTACGAGCAGTACTTC. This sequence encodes CASRKGGRYEQYF.

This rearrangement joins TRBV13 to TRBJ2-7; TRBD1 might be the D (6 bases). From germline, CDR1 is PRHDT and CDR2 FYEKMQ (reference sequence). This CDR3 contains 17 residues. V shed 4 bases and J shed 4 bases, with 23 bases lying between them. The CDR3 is CASSSPKGTRPKYEQYF. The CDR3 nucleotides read TGTGCCAGCAGCTCTCCCAAGGGGACAAGACCCAAATACGAGCAGTACTTC.

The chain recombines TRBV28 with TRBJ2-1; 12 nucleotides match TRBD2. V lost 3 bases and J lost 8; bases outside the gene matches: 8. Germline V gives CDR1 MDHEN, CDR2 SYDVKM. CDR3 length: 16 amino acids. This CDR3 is CASSLSSGRAFYEQFF. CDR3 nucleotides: TGTGCCAGCAGTTTGTCTAGCGGGAGGGCCTTCTATGAGCAGTTCTTC.

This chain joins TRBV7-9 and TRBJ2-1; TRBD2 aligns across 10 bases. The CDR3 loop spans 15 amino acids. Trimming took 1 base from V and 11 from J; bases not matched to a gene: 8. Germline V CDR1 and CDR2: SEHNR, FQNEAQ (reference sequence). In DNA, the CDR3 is TGTGCCAGCAGCTTAGACCAGCGGGAGGGGACGAAGCAGTTCTTC. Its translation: CASSLDQREGTKQFF.

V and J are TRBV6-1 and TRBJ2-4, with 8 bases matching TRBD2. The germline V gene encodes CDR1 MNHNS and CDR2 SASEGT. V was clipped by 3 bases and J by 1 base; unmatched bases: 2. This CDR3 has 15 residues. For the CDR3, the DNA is TGTGCCAGCAGTGATGGCGGGGGGGCCAAAAACATTCAGTACTTC. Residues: CASSDGGGAKNIQYF.

In nucleotides, the CDR3 is TGCAGTGCTAGTACAGGGGGCGAAACTGAAGCTTTCTTT. Translating gives CSASTGGETEAFF. The chain is built from TRBV20-1 and TRBJ1-1; 9 positions agree with TRBD1. The germline V gene has CDR1 DFQATT and CDR2 SNEGSKA (reference sequence). The CDR3 is made up of 13 amino acids. V shed 3 bases and J 5 bases; nucleotides not matched to a gene: 4.

CDR3 DNA: TGTGCCAGCAGCTTAGTCGGCCGGTATCAGCCCCAGCATTTT. Residues: CASSLVGRYQPQHF. The gene calls are TRBV13 and TRBJ1-5, with no clear D. This CDR3 comprises 14 residues. Trimming left V 1 base short and J 5 bases short, with 9 bases between. From germline, CDR1 is PRHDT and CDR2 FYEKMQ (reference sequence).

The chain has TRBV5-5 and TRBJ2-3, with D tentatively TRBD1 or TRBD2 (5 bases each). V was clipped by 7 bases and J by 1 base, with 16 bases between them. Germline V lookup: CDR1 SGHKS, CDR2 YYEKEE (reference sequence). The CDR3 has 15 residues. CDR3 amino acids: CASALGVSGTDTQYF. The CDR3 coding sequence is TGTGCCAGCGCCTTGGGGGTAAGCGGCACAGATACGCAGTATTTT.

The CDR3 reads CSVMAGANVLTF. The CDR3, as DNA: TGCAGCGTTATGGCTGGGGCCAACGTCCTGACTTTC. The rearrangement uses TRBV29-1 and TRBJ2-6, with D uncertain. CDR1 is SQVTM, CDR2 ANQGSEA, per germline. Deletions cut 5 bases from V and 2 bases from J, with 4 bases between. The CDR3 has 12 residues. The entire variable domain, with the rest obtained from reference TRBV29-1 and TRBJ2-6, is as follows: SAVISQKPSRDICQRGTSLTIQCQVDSQVTMMFWYRQQPGQSLTLIATANQGSEATYESGFVIDKFPISRPNLTFSTLTVSNMSPEDSSIYLCSVMAGANVLTFGAGSRLTVL.

The CDR3 protein is CASNYGAGVYEQYF. The CDR3 DNA reads as TGTGCCAGCAATTATGGGGCAGGGGTCTACGAGCAGTACTTC. The V call is TRBV6-5, the J call TRBJ2-7; D possibly corresponds to TRBD1 (6 bases). The CDR3 consists of 14 residues. V was shortened by 7 bases and J by 3 bases, with 16 bases between the two germline ends. CDR1 MNHEY and CDR2 SVGAGI come from the germline V gene.

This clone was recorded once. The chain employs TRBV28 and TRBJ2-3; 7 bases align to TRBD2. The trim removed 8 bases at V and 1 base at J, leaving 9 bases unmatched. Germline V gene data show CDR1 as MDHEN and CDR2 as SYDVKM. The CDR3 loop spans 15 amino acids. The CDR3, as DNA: TGTGCCAGCCGGGGAGGGGAGATGGGCACAGATACGCAGTATTTT. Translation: CASRGGEMGTDTQYF. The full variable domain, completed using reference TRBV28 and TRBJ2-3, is DVKVTQSSRYLVKRTGEKVFLECVQDMDHENMFWYRQDPGLGLRLIYFSYDVKMKEKGDIPEGYSVSREKKERFSLILESASTNQTSMYLCASRGGEMGTDTQYFGPGTRLTVL.

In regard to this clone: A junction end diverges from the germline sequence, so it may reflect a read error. The CDR3 reads CASSYSTGTSFF. The CDR3 DNA follows: TGTGCCAGCAGTTACTCTACCGGGACTTCTTTCTTC. The gene calls are TRBV6-6 and TRBJ2-7; tentatively, D is TRBD2 (6 bases). This CDR3 has 12 residues. Germline CDR1 and CDR2: MNHNY and SVGAGI (reference sequence).